The T cell receptor beta chain described here comes from a study of long-term antiretroviral therapy in people with HIV. Study findings and constraints: When set beside controls, HIV repertoires had CDR3 length ranges that were narrower.

Comment on this clone: The antigen is unknown. The sample holds other DNA sequences that translate to the same CDR3.

CDR1 is SGHRS and CDR2 is YFSETQ in the germline V gene. The CDR3 has 13 amino acids. V lost 0 bases, J lost 2 bases, and 4 bases lay in between. Survey level was the resolution at which the v3.0 immunoSEQ assay ran. Here immunoSEQ multiplex PCR was the method, and the copy in TCRdb shows in-frame clones only, minus some. This table has roughly 27,000 clones, 85% appearing once. The sequencing here drew on unsorted PBMCs, taken 2.3 years after starting antiretroviral therapy. The chain combines TRBV5-1 with TRBJ2-3; D gene uncertain. This sequence was found in a middle-aged man with HIV. The CDR3 here is CASSLELTDTQYF. CDR3 DNA sequence: TGCGCCAGCAGCTTGGAACTCACAGATACGCAGTATTTT. Complete variable domain (other parts from reference TRBV5-1 and TRBJ2-3): KAGVTQTPRYLIKTRGQQVTLSCSPISGHRSVSWYQQTPGQGLQFLFEYFSETQRNKGNFPGRFSGRQFSNSRSEMNVSTLELGDSALYLCASSLELTDTQYFGPGTRLTVL.